This T cell receptor beta chain is from a study of cytomegalovirus exposure and HLA in healthy donors. On the study more broadly: The same platform used for the 666 first-cohort repertoires was also used for the 95 to 150 validation repertoires, as a later analysis reported.

Study-level results: It was 150 to 200 TCR beta chains that were listed as cytomegalovirus-associated.

The J segment lost 5 bases and the V segment lost 2 bases, leaving 5 bases of the junction unmatched. The CDR3 runs 15 residues. The germline V gene has CDR1 SGHRS and CDR2 YFSETQ. Data came from immunoSEQ multiplex PCR; TCRdb stores just in-frame clones and leaves some out. The table records fewer than 150,000 clones, 85% to 90% of them present only once. A word on this clone: Antigen: not known.

V usage is TRBV5-1 and J usage is TRBJ2-2; 8 bases are a match to TRBD2. Sequenced input: PBMCs. The sequence was collected from a woman aged 18 to 35 in good health and CMV-seropositive. CDR3 in amino acids: CASSFQAGVTGELFF. The CDR3 coding sequence is TGCGCCAGCAGCTTCCAAGCGGGAGTTACCGGGGAGCTGTTTTTT. Filled out from reference TRBV5-1 and TRBJ2-2, the complete variable domain reads KAGVTQTPRYLIKTRGQQVTLSCSPISGHRSVSWYQQTPGQGLQFLFEYFSETQRNKGNFPGRFSGRQFSNSRSEMNVSTLELGDSALYLCASSFQAGVTGELFFGEGSRLTVL.